This T cell receptor beta chain was found in a study of T cell responses to AZD1222 COVID-19 vaccine. Study information: Second-dose intervals of approximately 4 or approximately 12 weeks were pooled.

Germline V lookup: CDR1 MNHEY, CDR2 SVGAGI. Trimming took 6 bases from V and 4 from J, leaving 16 bases between them. This CDR3 has 15 residues. Worth noting for this clone: Its antigen is currently unknown.

The data were produced by immunoSEQ multiplex PCR, yet TCRdb's version contains in-frame clones alone and is incomplete. The sample holds approximately 160,000 clones, 93% seen once. The study's findings and limits: Vaccination with two AZD1222 doses was followed by a rise in Spike-specific TCR breadth and depth. Donors were chiefly white British, with a greater number of females, and clonal diversity was perhaps underestimated. Only five to seven AZD1222 recipients tested seropositive at baseline.

The chain is built from TRBV6-5 and TRBJ2-1, with D maybe TRBD1 (6 bases). This TCR was sampled from an adult in good health. The source material was peripheral blood, sampled on day 0 of AZD1222 vaccination. The CDR3 DNA reads as TGTGCCAGCAGCCCAACAGGGCACAGTTACAATGAGCAGTTCTTC. This encodes CASSPTGHSYNEQFF.